A selection of T cell receptor beta chains follows, all from one sample in a study of CD8+CD57+ T cells in acquired aplastic anemia. MiXCR, run by TCRdb on the reads, gives a single entry per CDR3 protein. This table has 180,000 or so distinct CDR3 sequences, roughly 50% appearing once. Input material: sorted CD4+, CD8+, or CD8+CD57+ T cells (not recorded which) from PBMCs. Receptors were obtained from a human donor with aplastic anemia. CDR3s include the opening cysteine and the closing phenylalanine or tryptophan. D genes are given only for firm matches. Clone size is given for some rows only: seen once, a few or many times, or a class if the clone is expanded.

j_call: TRBJ1-1; v_call: TRBV12-3/TRBV12-4; d_call: TRBD1; clone_size: NA; cdr3_aa: CASSPGQGWTEAFF; cdr3_nt: TGTGCCAGCAGTCCGGGACAGGGGTGGACTGAAGCTTTCTTT
j_call: TRBJ1-2; v_call: TRBV24-1; d_call: NA; clone_size: many; cdr3_aa: CATSVAGSNYGYTF; cdr3_nt: TGTGCCACCAGTGTCGCTGGGTCTAACTATGGCTACACCTTC
j_call: TRBJ2-7; v_call: TRBV19; d_call: NA; clone_size: NA; cdr3_aa: CASSAGSNLYEQYF; cdr3_nt: TGTGCCAGTAGTGCCGGGTCGAACCTATACGAGCAGTACTTC
j_call: TRBJ2-3; v_call: TRBV18; d_call: TRBD2; clone_size: few; cdr3_aa: CASSPPGRTDTQYF; cdr3_nt: TGTGCCAGCTCACCACCCGGGAGGACAGATACGCAGTATTTT
j_call: TRBJ2-7; v_call: TRBV18; d_call: TRBD1; clone_size: NA; cdr3_aa: CASSPSGTGLAGGNEQYF; cdr3_nt: TGTGCCAGCTCACCGTCCGGGACAGGTTTGGCTGGCGGAAACGAGCAGTACTTC
j_call: TRBJ2-7; v_call: TRBV15; d_call: NA; clone_size: NA; cdr3_aa: CATSKSGPGEQYF; cdr3_nt: TGTGCCACCAGCAAATCCGGACCGGGAGAGCAGTACTTC
j_call: TRBJ2-1; v_call: TRBV25-1; d_call: NA; clone_size: NA; cdr3_aa: CASSSLIDFYNEQFF; cdr3_nt: TGTGCCAGCAGCTCATTGATAGACTTTTACAATGAGCAGTTCTTC
j_call: TRBJ2-1; v_call: TRBV4-2; d_call: TRBD2; clone_size: many; cdr3_aa: CASSHGTSGNSEQFF; cdr3_nt: TGTGCCAGCAGTCACGGGACTAGCGGGAATAGTGAGCAGTTCTTC
j_call: TRBJ2-7; v_call: TRBV2; d_call: NA; clone_size: NA; cdr3_aa: CASSRSDGAYEQYF; cdr3_nt: TGTGCCAGCAGCCGGTCGGACGGAGCCTACGAGCAGTACTTC
j_call: TRBJ2-2; v_call: TRBV19; d_call: NA; clone_size: NA; cdr3_aa: CASSGLTGELFF; cdr3_nt: TGTGCCAGTAGTGGCCTCACCGGGGAGCTGTTTTTT
j_call: TRBJ2-7; v_call: TRBV9; d_call: NA; clone_size: NA; cdr3_aa: CASSASAYSYEQYF; cdr3_nt: TGTGCCAGCAGCGCCAGCGCCTACTCCTACGAGCAGTACTTC
j_call: TRBJ2-7; v_call: TRBV20-1; d_call: TRBD2; clone_size: NA; cdr3_aa: CSARTMDGTSGGAGTGYEQYF; cdr3_nt: TGCAGTGCTAGGACTATGGACGGGACTAGCGGGGGGGCCGGGACGGGCTACGAGCAGTACTTC
j_call: TRBJ2-7; v_call: TRBV29-1; d_call: TRBD1; clone_size: once; cdr3_aa: CSVEGGTASSYEQYF; cdr3_nt: TGCAGCGTTGAAGGGGGGACAGCCTCTTCCTACGAGCAGTACTTC
j_call: TRBJ2-7; v_call: TRBV5-5; d_call: NA; clone_size: many; cdr3_aa: CASSLRDKGTYEQYF; cdr3_nt: TGTGCCAGCAGCTTGCGGGATAAGGGGACTTACGAGCAGTACTTC
j_call: TRBJ2-7; v_call: TRBV5-1; d_call: NA; clone_size: NA; cdr3_aa: CASGLGRGDAERYF; cdr3_nt: TGCGCCAGCGGTTTGGGTCGTGGAGACGCCGAGCGGTACTTC
j_call: TRBJ1-2; v_call: TRBV27; d_call: TRBD1; clone_size: many; cdr3_aa: CASRSQGEYGYTF; cdr3_nt: TGTGCCAGCAGATCACAGGGGGAGTATGGCTACACCTTC
j_call: TRBJ1-4; v_call: TRBV4-1; d_call: TRBD1; clone_size: NA; cdr3_aa: CASSQDLKAGGVRVKLLF; cdr3_nt: TGCGCCAGCAGCCAAGATTTGAAGGCAGGGGGGGTGAGAGTAAAACTGCTTTTT
j_call: TRBJ2-5; v_call: TRBV7-9; d_call: NA; clone_size: NA; cdr3_aa: CASSLGVGKTQYF; cdr3_nt: TGTGCCAGCAGCTTAGGGGTAGGAAAGACCCAGTACTTC
j_call: TRBJ2-1; v_call: TRBV25-1; d_call: TRBD2; clone_size: NA; cdr3_aa: CATAWTSGFNEQFF; cdr3_nt: TGTGCTACAGCGTGGACTAGCGGATTTAATGAGCAGTTCTTC
j_call: TRBJ1-2; v_call: TRBV20-1; d_call: NA; clone_size: many; cdr3_aa: CSATMTGRNYGYTF; cdr3_nt: TGCAGTGCCACGATGACAGGCCGTAACTATGGCTACACCTTC
j_call: TRBJ1-1; v_call: TRBV12-5; d_call: NA; clone_size: NA; cdr3_aa: CASGLGGLNTEAFF; cdr3_nt: TGTGCTAGTGGTTTGGGGGGCCTTAACACTGAAGCTTTCTTT
j_call: TRBJ1-6; v_call: TRBV19; d_call: NA; clone_size: many; cdr3_aa: CASSIRDLNSPLHF; cdr3_nt: TGTGCCAGTAGTATACGGGACCTCAATTCACCCCTCCACTTT
j_call: TRBJ1-1; v_call: TRBV19; d_call: NA; clone_size: NA; cdr3_aa: CASSISTGMNTEAFF; cdr3_nt: TGTGCCAGTAGTATCTCTACAGGCATGAACACTGAAGCTTTCTTT
j_call: TRBJ2-3; v_call: TRBV6-4; d_call: TRBD2; clone_size: NA; cdr3_aa: CASSDGREGQTDTQYF; cdr3_nt: TGTGCCAGCAGTGACGGGCGGGAGGGCCAAACAGATACGCAGTATTTT
j_call: TRBJ1-5; v_call: TRBV20-1; d_call: NA; clone_size: NA; cdr3_aa: CSASTGSQPQHF; cdr3_nt: TGCAGTGCTAGCACAGGGAGTCAGCCCCAGCATTTT
j_call: TRBJ2-5; v_call: TRBV7-2; d_call: TRBD2; clone_size: NA; cdr3_aa: CASSLLGLAGETQYF; cdr3_nt: TGTGCCAGCAGCTTATTGGGACTAGCGGGGGAGACCCAGTACTTC
j_call: TRBJ1-3; v_call: TRBV2; d_call: NA; clone_size: NA; cdr3_aa: CASSAYTGNTIYF; cdr3_nt: TGTGCCAGCAGTGCCTACACTGGAAACACCATATATTTT
j_call: TRBJ1-2; v_call: TRBV7-6; d_call: NA; clone_size: NA; cdr3_aa: CASRSLKSGYTF; cdr3_nt: TGTGCCAGTCGCTCCTTAAAGTCTGGCTACACCTTC
j_call: TRBJ2-5; v_call: TRBV9; d_call: TRBD2; clone_size: many; cdr3_aa: CASSQVAGLQETQYF; cdr3_nt: TGTGCCAGCAGCCAGGTAGCGGGGCTACAAGAGACCCAGTACTTC
j_call: TRBJ2-7; v_call: TRBV10-1; d_call: NA; clone_size: NA; cdr3_aa: CASDLGQYF; cdr3_nt: TGCGCCAGCGACCTTGGGCAGTACTTC
j_call: TRBJ2-7; v_call: TRBV6-2/TRBV6-3; d_call: TRBD2; clone_size: NA; cdr3_aa: CASLMVAGGPGEQYF; cdr3_nt: TGTGCCTCACTTATGGTGGCGGGAGGGCCTGGCGAGCAGTACTTC
j_call: TRBJ2-6; v_call: TRBV7-3; d_call: TRBD1; clone_size: many; cdr3_aa: CASSRWTGTSGANVLTF; cdr3_nt: TGTGCCAGCAGCCGCTGGACAGGGACCTCTGGGGCCAACGTCCTGACTTTC
j_call: TRBJ2-7; v_call: TRBV20-1; d_call: TRBD2; clone_size: NA; cdr3_aa: CSAGGLAVGEQYF; cdr3_nt: TGCAGTGCAGGTGGACTAGCGGTGGGGGAGCAGTACTTC
j_call: TRBJ2-1; v_call: TRBV25-1; d_call: TRBD2; clone_size: NA; cdr3_aa: CASSEYGLAGPGEQFF; cdr3_nt: TGTGCCAGCAGTGAATACGGACTAGCGGGACCGGGTGAGCAGTTCTTC
j_call: TRBJ2-6; v_call: TRBV5-5; d_call: TRBD1; clone_size: NA; cdr3_aa: CASRGGAGANVLTF; cdr3_nt: TGTGCCAGCAGAGGGGGCGCCGGGGCCAACGTCCTGACTTTC
j_call: TRBJ2-5; v_call: TRBV24-1; d_call: NA; clone_size: NA; cdr3_aa: CASSRAEQETQYF; cdr3_nt: TGTGCCAGCTCACGGGCAGAGCAAGAGACCCAGTACTTC
j_call: TRBJ2-5; v_call: TRBV7-8; d_call: NA; clone_size: NA; cdr3_aa: CASSQRGQETQYF; cdr3_nt: TGTGCCAGCAGTCAACGGGGCCAAGAGACCCAGTACTTC
j_call: TRBJ2-7; v_call: TRBV10-3; d_call: NA; clone_size: NA; cdr3_aa: CAVQGFDEQYF; cdr3_nt: TGTGCCGTCCAGGGCTTCGACGAGCAGTACTTC
j_call: TRBJ1-3; v_call: TRBV2; d_call: NA; clone_size: NA; cdr3_aa: CASIGDISGNTIYF; cdr3_nt: TGTGCCAGCATCGGGGACATCTCTGGAAACACCATATATTTT
j_call: TRBJ2-1; v_call: TRBV15; d_call: TRBD2; clone_size: NA; cdr3_aa: CATSRGLAASYNEQFF; cdr3_nt: TGTGCCACCAGCAGAGGACTAGCGGCCTCCTACAATGAGCAGTTCTTC
j_call: TRBJ1-5; v_call: TRBV20-1; d_call: NA; clone_size: many; cdr3_aa: CSARERGWNQPQHF; cdr3_nt: TGCAGTGCTAGAGAGCGGGGGTGGAATCAGCCCCAGCATTTT
j_call: TRBJ2-2; v_call: TRBV24-1; d_call: NA; clone_size: NA; cdr3_aa: CATSAYTGELFF; cdr3_nt: TGTGCCACCAGTGCATACACCGGGGAGCTGTTTTTT
j_call: TRBJ2-3; v_call: TRBV7-6; d_call: NA; clone_size: many; cdr3_aa: CASSLAHRTSTDTQYF; cdr3_nt: TGTGCCAGCAGCTTAGCGCATAGGACTAGCACAGATACGCAGTATTTT
j_call: TRBJ2-1; v_call: TRBV7-8; d_call: TRBD1; clone_size: once; cdr3_aa: CASSFHRGDEQFF; cdr3_nt: TGTGCCAGCAGCTTTCACAGGGGCGATGAGCAGTTCTTC
j_call: TRBJ1-2; v_call: TRBV29-1; d_call: NA; clone_size: NA; cdr3_aa: CSVDGNYGYTF; cdr3_nt: TGCAGCGTTGACGGTAACTATGGCTACACCTTC
j_call: TRBJ1-2; v_call: TRBV7-2; d_call: NA; clone_size: many; cdr3_aa: CASSFRGGHGYTF; cdr3_nt: TGTGCCAGCAGCTTCCGGGGAGGACATGGCTACACCTTC
j_call: TRBJ1-5; v_call: TRBV24-1; d_call: TRBD1; clone_size: many; cdr3_aa: CATSDRTGNQPQHF; cdr3_nt: TGTGCCACCAGTGATAGGACAGGTAATCAGCCCCAGCATTTT
j_call: TRBJ2-1; v_call: TRBV20-1; d_call: NA; clone_size: NA; cdr3_aa: CSARIQDNEQFF; cdr3_nt: TGCAGTGCTAGAATCCAGGACAATGAGCAGTTCTTC
j_call: TRBJ1-2; v_call: TRBV24-1; d_call: NA; clone_size: few; cdr3_aa: CATSDDRNYGYTF; cdr3_nt: TGTGCCACCAGTGATGACAGGAACTATGGCTACACCTTC
j_call: TRBJ1-1; v_call: TRBV3-1; d_call: TRBD1; clone_size: NA; cdr3_aa: CASSKTGFGTEAFF; cdr3_nt: TGTGCCAGCAGCAAGACAGGGTTTGGCACTGAAGCTTTCTTT
j_call: TRBJ2-3; v_call: TRBV12-3/TRBV12-4; d_call: NA; clone_size: many; cdr3_aa: CASRLGLSTDTQYF; cdr3_nt: TGTGCCAGCAGATTGGGCCTTAGCACAGATACGCAGTATTTT
j_call: TRBJ2-3; v_call: TRBV7-3; d_call: NA; clone_size: many; cdr3_aa: CASSLTRGSTDTQYF; cdr3_nt: TGTGCCAGCAGCTTAACACGGGGTTCCACAGATACGCAGTATTTT
j_call: TRBJ1-1; v_call: TRBV20-1; d_call: TRBD1; clone_size: many; cdr3_aa: CSAMTGTTEAFF; cdr3_nt: TGCAGTGCAATGACAGGGACCACTGAAGCTTTCTTT
j_call: TRBJ2-2; v_call: TRBV7-2; d_call: NA; clone_size: many; cdr3_aa: CASSPSLGPTGELFF; cdr3_nt: TGTGCCAGCAGCCCCTCCTTGGGGCCCACCGGGGAGCTGTTTTTT